The 4 T cell receptor beta chains reported below all come from one sample, sequenced in a study of tumor-infiltrating lymphocytes in primary liver carcinoma. It was from roughly 20-30 mg of unsorted bulk tissue that RNA and DNA were co-extracted. Making TCR beta cDNA involved around 500 ng total RNA and a constant-region primer. Sequencing libraries for TCR beta derived from three nested multiplex PCR rounds that used slightly modified ARM-PCR. Amplification in the first two PCR rounds was performed using TRBV1-TRBV30 forward primers and a C-beta reverse primer for 10 cycles each. Each CDR3 protein is one row after TCRdb ran MiXCR on the multiplex PCR reads. Among fewer than 200,000 distinct CDR3 sequences listed, around 81% were seen once. Sequenced input: tumor tissue from primary liver carcinoma. The receptor set was obtained from a man aged 40-49 years with primary liver carcinoma and hepatitis B virus infection.

The V gene is TRBV4-1, the J gene TRBJ2-5; 7 bases are a match to TRBD2. Germline CDR1 and CDR2: MGHRA and YSYEKL. The CDR3 spans 18 residues. After removal of 5 bases from V and 14 bases from J, the junction contained 29 bases not matched to a gene. The CDR3 here is CASSSSGGPSSGQETRYF. The CDR3 DNA reads as TGCGCCAGCAGCTCTTCAGGAGGTCCCTCTAGCGGCCAAGAGACCCGATACTTC.

A word on this clonotype: A much larger clonotype is one base distant, so this may be a read error. The J gene is TRBJ2-7, the V gene TRBV10-2; D gene uncertain. CDR1 and CDR2 (germline): WSHSY, SAAADI. Between the trimmed V and J ends, which lost 0 bases and 5 bases, there was a span of 11 bases. The CDR3 consists of 14 residues. CDR3: CASSESTGKNEQYF. Here the CDR3 DNA reads TGCGCCAGCAGTGAGTCGACGGGTAAGAACGAGCAGTACTTC.

The V gene is TRBV12-3 or TRBV12-4, the J gene TRBJ1-2; D may be TRBD1 (5 bases). The CDR3 length is 15 residues. V was cut by 10 bases and J by 0 bases, with 18 bases left in between. CDR3 protein: CANSFTGDPNYGYTF. In DNA form, the CDR3 reads TGTGCCAACAGCTTCACCGGGGACCCTAACTATGGCTACACCTTC.

The chain links TRBV5-5 to TRBJ2-1; 10 nucleotides match TRBD2. Trimming at V came to 4 bases and at J to 16 bases, leaving 23 bases not matched to a gene. Germline CDR1 reads SGHKS; CDR2 reads YYEKEE (reference sequence). The CDR3 consists of 17 residues. The CDR3 DNA reads as TGTGCCAGCAGCCGGACTCTAGGCCTAGCGGGAGAAAATGGGCACTTCTTC. Protein product: CASSRTLGLAGENGHFF.